The 10 T cell receptor beta chains in this list originate from one sample, sequenced in a study of blood T cell repertoires in COVID-19. Sequencing was performed with immunoSEQ multiplex PCR; in TCRdb, only in-frame clones are kept and a portion is missing. Of 130,000 to 150,000 clones in the sample, 60% to 85% were seen once. Input material: peripheral blood. Receptors originate from a woman in her sixties or seventies with acute or convalescent COVID-19.

This sequence joins TRBV20-1 and TRBJ1-1; D possibly corresponds to TRBD1 (6 bases). Germline V gene data show CDR1 as DFQATT and CDR2 as SNEGSKA (reference sequence). V lost 3 bases, J lost 1 base, and 12 bases lay in between. The CDR3 spans 14 residues. The CDR3 DNA is TGCAGTGCTAGTGCGGGACACCCGAACACTGAAGCTTTCTTT. Its protein product is CSASAGHPNTEAFF.

The chain couples TRBV28 to TRBJ2-7, with D perhaps TRBD1 (5 bases). The CDR3 extends over 15 amino acids. CDR1 and CDR2 (germline): MDHEN, SYDVKM. Trimming shortened V by 5 bases and J by 0 bases, and 14 bases separated the two germline ends. The CDR3 region is CASSATVVPSYEQYF. In DNA, the CDR3 is TGTGCCAGCAGTGCGACAGTCGTCCCCTCCTACGAGCAGTACTTC.

The chain carries TRBV25-1 and TRBJ2-3, with TRBD2 identical over 13 bases. The germline gives CDR1 MGHDK, CDR2 SYGVNS. V lost 3 bases to trimming and J lost 5 bases; unmatched junction nucleotides: 8. The CDR3 runs 17 residues. CDR3 nucleotide sequence: TGTGCCAGCAGTGACCCGCGACTAGCGGGAGGTTTAGATACGCAGTATTTT. This translates into CASSDPRLAGGLDTQYF.

The CDR3 sequence is CASSQDRTSGTYNEQFF. CDR3 DNA: TGTGCCAGCAGCCAAGATAGGACTAGCGGGACTTACAATGAGCAGTTCTTC. This rearrangement joins TRBV4-2 to TRBJ2-1; 12 nucleotides align to TRBD2. CDR3 length: 17 amino acids. V shed 0 bases, J shed 4 bases, and the junction held 4 bases outside the gene matches. The germline V gene has CDR1 LGHNA and CDR2 YNFKEQ.

This chain links TRBV4-1 with TRBJ2-7; 7 bases are a match to TRBD2. The V segment lost 1 base and the J segment 3 bases; nucleotides outside the gene matches: 6. The germline gives CDR1 MGHRA, CDR2 YSYEKL. CDR3 length equals 15 residues. The CDR3 region is CASSQGPSGDYEQYF. The CDR3 region has the DNA TGCGCCAGCAGCCAAGGTCCTAGCGGAGACTACGAGCAGTACTTC.

The chain couples TRBV27 to TRBJ1-5; D is perhaps TRBD1 (5 bases). CDR3 size: 14 residues. The germline gives CDR1 MNHEY, CDR2 SMNVEV (reference sequence). V was trimmed by 1 base and J by 5 bases, leaving 9 bases between them. The CDR3 is CASSLWGGDQPQHF. The CDR3 DNA follows: TGTGCCAGCAGTTTATGGGGGGGGGATCAGCCCCAGCATTTT.

Concerning this clone: One end of the junction does not line up with germline, which may come from a read error. V usage is TRBV5-1 and J usage is TRBJ1-6; TRBD1 might be the D (5 bases). Germline V gene sequence: CDR1 SGHRS, CDR2 YFSETQ. There are 14 residues in the CDR3. The CDR3 DNA reads TGCGCCGGCAGCTTGACAGCCTATAATTCACCCCTCCACTTT. Amino acid sequence: CAGSLTAYNSPLHF.

The CDR3 is CATSDPDSGSSYNEQFF. Written as DNA, the CDR3 is TGTGCCACCAGTGACCCCGATAGCGGAAGCTCCTACAATGAGCAGTTCTTC. The rearrangement uses TRBV24-1 and TRBJ2-1; D may be TRBD2 (6 bases). CDR1 and CDR2 (germline): KGHDR, SFDVKD. Trimming took 4 bases from V and 0 from J, leaving 15 bases between them. This CDR3 region has 17 residues.

V usage is TRBV25-1 and J usage is TRBJ1-3; D uncertain. Germline lookup yields CDR1 MGHDK and CDR2 SYGVNS. V gave up 3 bases and J gave up 0 bases, with 9 bases separating them. The CDR3 is 15 amino acids. CDR3 coding DNA: TGTGCCAGCAGTGATCCCAGGTTCTCTGGAAACACCATATATTTT. Amino acid sequence: CASSDPRFSGNTIYF.

This clone was seen a few times. V gene TRBV5-1 combines with J gene TRBJ1-1; D uncertain. This CDR3 has 13 residues. Between the trimmed V and J ends, which lost 4 bases and 0 bases, there was a span of 7 bases. CDR1 and CDR2 from the germline V gene are SGHRS and YFSETQ. In nucleotides, the CDR3 is TGCGCCAGCAGCCATCAGGTGAACACTGAAGCTTTCTTT. Its protein product is CASSHQVNTEAFF. The variable domain in full, with the rest retrieved from reference TRBV5-1 and TRBJ1-1, is KAGVTQTPRYLIKTRGQQVTLSCSPISGHRSVSWYQQTPGQGLQFLFEYFSETQRNKGNFPGRFSGRQFSNSRSEMNVSTLELGDSALYLCASSHQVNTEAFFGQGTRLTVV.